The 3 T cell receptor beta chains listed next were all sequenced from one sample in a study of blood T cell repertoires in COVID-19. Data came from immunoSEQ multiplex PCR; TCRdb stores just in-frame clones and leaves some out. Found here are around 100,000 clones, just under 90% of them singletons; the top ten hold over 4%. Sequenced material: peripheral blood. Source of these receptors: a woman in her 50s with acute or convalescent COVID-19.

The CDR3 bases are TGTGCCAGCAGAGTTTTTGCCGGGAACGAAGCTTTCTTT. Translation: CASRVFAGNEAFF. The genes are TRBV5-4 and TRBJ1-1; D is uncertain. This CDR3 is 13 amino acids long. CDR1 and CDR2 (germline): SGHNT, YYREEE (reference sequence). V gave up 5 bases and J gave up 8 bases, with 16 bases separating them.

This chain connects TRBV7-2 to TRBJ1-6, with TRBD1 as a possible D gene (5 bases). V lost 8 bases, J lost 4 bases, and 18 bases lay in between. The CDR3 runs 16 residues. The germline V gene has CDR1 SGHTA and CDR2 FQGNSA. As DNA, the CDR3 is TGTGCCAGCGGTCAGGTGGGAGGGGATTATAATTCACCCCTCCACTTT. Translation gives CASGQVGGDYNSPLHF.

The chain carries TRBV5-6 and TRBJ2-7; TRBD1 matches 7 bases. The germline V gene encodes CDR1 SGHDT and CDR2 YYEEEE. V shed 1 base and J 0 bases; nucleotides not matched to a gene: 4. The CDR3 covers 15 residues. The CDR3 nucleotides read TGTGCCAGCAGCTTGCCAGGGGGAGCCTCCTACGAGCAGTACTTC. It specifies CASSLPGGASYEQYF.